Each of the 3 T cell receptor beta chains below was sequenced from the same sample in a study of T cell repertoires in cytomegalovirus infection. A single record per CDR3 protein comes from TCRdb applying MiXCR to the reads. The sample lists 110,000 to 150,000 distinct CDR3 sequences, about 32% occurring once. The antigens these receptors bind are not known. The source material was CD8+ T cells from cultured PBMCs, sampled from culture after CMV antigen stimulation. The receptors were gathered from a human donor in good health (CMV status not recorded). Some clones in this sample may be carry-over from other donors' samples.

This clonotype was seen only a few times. CDR3 protein: CATKKGAWTNEKLFF. The CDR3 DNA sequence: TGTGCCACCAAAAAGGGGGCCTGGACTAATGAAAAACTGTTTTTT. The gene calls are TRBV27 and TRBJ1-4; 7 bases agree with TRBD1. CDR3 length equals 15 residues. V was clipped by 10 bases and J by 2 bases; unmatched bases: 10. Germline V gives CDR1 MNHEY, CDR2 SMNVEV (reference sequence).

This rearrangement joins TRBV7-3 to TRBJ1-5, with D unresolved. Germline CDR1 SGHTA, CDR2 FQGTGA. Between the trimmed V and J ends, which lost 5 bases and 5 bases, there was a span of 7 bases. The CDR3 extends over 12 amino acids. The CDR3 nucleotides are TGTGCCAGCAGCCCCGAAGATCAGCCCCAGCATTTT. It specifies CASSPEDQPQHF.

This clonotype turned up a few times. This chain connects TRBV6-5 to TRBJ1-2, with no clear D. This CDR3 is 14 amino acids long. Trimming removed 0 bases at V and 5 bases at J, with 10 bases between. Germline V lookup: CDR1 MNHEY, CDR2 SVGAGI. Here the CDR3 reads CASSYSSSQYGYTF. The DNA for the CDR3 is TGTGCCAGCAGTTACTCTAGTTCTCAATATGGCTACACCTTC.